A single sample gave rise to the 32 T cell receptor beta chains below, sequenced in a study of vaccination effects on CD4 cells after COVID-19. Viral peptide pool expansion of antigen-specific CD4+ T cells preceded sequencing in the ViraFEST assay. Scientists isolated CD4+ T cells after a roughly 10-day culture period ended. The person's infection with SARS-CoV-2, confirmed by PCR, took place between March and December 2020. Participants completed two doses of the BNT162b2 or mRNA-1273 vaccine. TCRdb's copy holds only in-frame clones and misses some; the assay was immunoSEQ multiplex PCR. This table holds over 10,000 clones, 73% found once. The antigens for these receptors are not known. This specimen was CD4+ T cells from PBMCs cultured with HCoV-NL63 spike peptides, taken after COVID-19 vaccination. These receptors all come from a human donor who had a prior SARS-CoV-2 infection.

This CDR3 is CASSMMLGLALNEQFF. CDR3 DNA: TGTGCCAGTAGTATGATGTTGGGGCTAGCGTTGAATGAGCAGTTCTTC. The gene calls are TRBV19 and TRBJ2-1; a possible D gene is TRBD2 (6 bases). Germline CDR1 is LNHDA and CDR2 is SQIVND (reference sequence). Trimming cost V 3 bases and J 7 bases, with 19 bases left between them. The CDR3 is 16 residues long.

The rearrangement links TRBV2 to TRBJ1-3; D remains unclear. CDR1 and CDR2 from the germline V gene are SNHLY and FYNNEI. The ends were cut back, 1 base at V and 0 bases at J, with 7 bases in the middle. CDR3 length: 15 amino acids. In nucleotides, the CDR3 is TGTGCCAGCAGTGAAGGGCTTTTCTCTGGAAACACCATATATTTT. It translates to CASSEGLFSGNTIYF.

The chain recombines TRBV7-2 with TRBJ2-1; D unclear. Trimming left V 5 bases short and J 10 bases short, with 15 bases between. Germline V lookup: CDR1 SGHTA, CDR2 FQGNSA. This CDR3 is 13 amino acids long. CDR3 protein: CASSMNTMGEQFF. The CDR3 DNA reads TGTGCCAGCAGCATGAATACCATGGGAGAGCAGTTCTTC.

This chain joins TRBV5-4 and TRBJ2-3, with TRBD1 as a possible D gene (6 bases). The length of the CDR3 is 15 residues. The germline CDR1 and CDR2 sequences are SGHNT and YYREEE (reference sequence). V was clipped by 4 bases and J by 0 bases, with 12 bases between them. The CDR3 coding sequence is TGTGCCAGCAGCCAAGGGGGTTCTAGCACAGATACGCAGTATTTT. Translating gives CASSQGGSSTDTQYF.

The chain uses TRBV20-1 and TRBJ1-4; D call uncertain. Germline CDR1 is DFQATT and CDR2 is SNEGSKA (reference sequence). V was shortened by 3 bases and J by 8 bases, with 13 bases between the two germline ends. CDR3 size: 13 residues. CDR3 DNA: TGCAGTGCTAGTCCTTCAGATAGGGAAAAACTGTTTTTT. It translates to CSASPSDREKLFF.

In this sample, this clone turned up a few times. The genes are TRBV7-3 and TRBJ2-2; 8 bases line up with TRBD2. The CDR3 loop spans 13 amino acids. Trimming cost V 2 bases and J 9 bases; bases outside gene matches: 2. The germline V gene has CDR1 SGHTA and CDR2 FQGTGA. Here the CDR3 DNA reads TGTGCCAGCAGCTTACGGGAGGGCCGGGAGCTGTTTTTT. Protein sequence: CASSLREGRELFF. Full variable domain (rest looked up from reference TRBV7-3 and TRBJ2-2): GAGVSQTPSNKVTEKGKYVELRCDPISGHTALYWYRQSLGQGPEFLIYFQGTGAADDSGLPNDRFFAVRPEGSVSTLKIQRTERGDSAVYLCASSLREGRELFFGEGSRLTVL.

This clone came up a few times. This chain uses TRBV11-2 with TRBJ1-6; TRBD1 aligns across 7 bases. The germline V gene has CDR1 SGHAT and CDR2 FQNNGV. The CDR3 runs to 19 residues. The ends lost 1 base at V and 3 bases at J; junction bases unmatched: 12. CDR3 DNA sequence: TGTGCCAGCAGCTTAGGACAGGGCGTACTCGCGATCTATAATTCACCCCTCCACTTT. This sequence encodes CASSLGQGVLAIYNSPLHF.

This chain joins TRBV10-2 and TRBJ1-2; unclear D gene. The germline V gene encodes CDR1 WSHSY and CDR2 SAAADI. V was clipped by 8 bases and J by 2 bases, with 6 bases between them. The CDR3 runs to 11 residues. The CDR3 region is CASGQNYGYTF. The CDR3 DNA reads TGCGCCAGCGGGCAGAACTATGGCTACACCTTC.

The chain employs TRBV30 and TRBJ1-3, with a possible D match to TRBD1 (6 bases). This CDR3 has 14 amino acids. The V end lost 3 bases, the J end lost 0 bases, and 9 bases lay between the germline ends. Germline V gene data show CDR1 as GTSNPN and CDR2 as SVGIG (reference sequence). Here the CDR3 reads CAWSTGNSGNTIYF. In DNA form, the CDR3 reads TGTGCCTGGAGCACAGGGAACTCTGGAAACACCATATATTTT.

The CDR3 sequence: CASSQPGQGTEQYF. The CDR3 nucleotides are TGTGCCAGCAGCCAACCGGGACAGGGTACCGAGCAGTACTTC. The rearrangement links TRBV3-1 (or the pseudogene TRBV3-2) to TRBJ2-7; 9 bases map to TRBD1. The CDR3 is made up of 14 amino acids. The germline gives CDR1 LGHDT, CDR2 YNNKEL (reference sequence). The J segment lost 6 bases and the V segment lost 2 bases, leaving 5 bases of the junction unmatched.

The genes are TRBV5-1 and TRBJ2-5; D is perhaps TRBD1 (6 bases). Trimming stripped 0 bases from V and 5 bases from J, with 11 bases between. Per the germline V gene, CDR1 is SGHRS and CDR2 is YFSETQ. The CDR3 spans 14 residues. As DNA, the CDR3 is TGCGCCAGCAGCTTGGCGTTGGGGGCGGAGACCCAGTACTTC. This translates into CASSLALGAETQYF.

The chain carries TRBV10-1 and TRBJ1-5, with a weak D call TRBD1 (5 bases). V lost 10 bases, J lost 4 bases, and 14 bases lay in between. The germline CDR1 and CDR2 sequences are WNHNN and SYGVQD (reference sequence). This CDR3 is 13 amino acids long. CDR3 sequence: CATAGRGNQPQHF. The CDR3 DNA reads TGCGCCACGGCTGGGAGGGGAAATCAGCCCCAGCATTTT.

The rearrangement links TRBV24-1 to TRBJ1-3; maybe TRBD1 (5 bases). From germline, CDR1 is KGHDR and CDR2 SFDVKD. CDR3 size: 14 residues. Trimming pared 8 bases from V and 0 bases from J, leaving 10 bases between. CDR3 DNA: TGTGCCACCAAAACAGGACGCTCTGGAAACACCATATATTTT. Its protein product is CATKTGRSGNTIYF.

The V and J genes are TRBV5-1 and TRBJ1-1, with 7 bases lining up with TRBD1. J gave up 2 bases and V 4 bases, and 8 bases lay outside the gene matches. Germline V CDR1 and CDR2: SGHRS, YFSETQ. The CDR3 runs to 15 residues. The CDR3: CASSQKDRLNTEAFF. The CDR3 nucleotides read TGCGCCAGCAGCCAAAAGGACAGGCTAAACACTGAAGCTTTCTTT.

The V call is TRBV21-1, the J call TRBJ1-2. TRBV21-1 is listed as a pseudogene. The CDR3 is 9 residues long. The CDR3 nucleotides read TGTGCCAGCAGCTCCGGCTACACCTTC. Protein: CASSSGYTF.

By sample share, this clone is large. The chain carries TRBV9 and TRBJ2-3; weak D call: TRBD2 (6 bases). Germline CDR1 and CDR2: SGDLS and YYNGEE. The V end lost 0 bases, the J end lost 5 bases, and 16 bases lay between the germline ends. The CDR3 runs to 16 residues. CDR3 sequence: CASSVGGGSFRDTQYF. The CDR3 region has the DNA TGTGCCAGCAGCGTAGGTGGGGGGTCATTTAGAGATACGCAGTATTTT. The whole variable domain, filled in from reference TRBV9 and TRBJ2-3, reads DSGVTQTPKHLITATGQRVTLRCSPRSGDLSVYWYQQSLDQGLQFLIQYYNGEERAKGNILERFSAQQFPDLHSELNLSSLELGDSALYFCASSVGGGSFRDTQYFGPGTRLTVL.

The gene calls are TRBV5-1 and TRBJ2-5; 9 bases agree with TRBD1. The CDR3 has 15 residues. Unmatched junction bases numbered 6, after V lost 1 base and J lost 5 bases. Germline V CDR1 and CDR2: SGHRS, YFSETQ. CDR3 in amino acids: CASSLTGQGRETQYF. The CDR3 DNA reads as TGCGCCAGCAGCTTGACGGGACAGGGCCGTGAGACCCAGTACTTC.

This chain joins TRBV7-9 and TRBJ2-1; TRBD2 matches 7 bases. The germline gives CDR1 SEHNR, CDR2 FQNEAQ (reference sequence). The CDR3 is 15 amino acids. The V gene end was trimmed by 2 bases and the J gene end by 9 bases; junction bases not matched to a gene: 10. CDR3 DNA: TGTGCCAGCAGCTTATCAGCGGGGCGGTCGTCTGAGCAGTTCTTC. As protein: CASSLSAGRSSEQFF.

The chain employs TRBV19 and TRBJ2-3, with 8 nucleotides matching TRBD2. CDR1 and CDR2 (germline): LNHDA, SQIVND (reference sequence). The trim removed 1 base at V and 4 bases at J, leaving 1 base unmatched. The CDR3 is 14 residues long. The CDR3 loop is CASSIGTSPDTQYF. CDR3 coding DNA: TGTGCCAGTAGTATAGGGACTAGCCCAGATACGCAGTATTTT.

The genes are TRBV11-3 and TRBJ1-2; D unclear. V shed 0 bases and J shed 4 bases, with 3 bases lying between them. The CDR3 loop spans 12 amino acids. The germline CDR1 and CDR2 sequences are SGHNT and YENEEA. The CDR3 DNA reads as TGTGCCAGCAGCTTAGAAGGCTATGGCTACACCTTC. As protein: CASSLEGYGYTF.

The CDR3 here is CASRRGSTDTQYF. In nucleotides, the CDR3 is TGTGCCAGCAGGAGGGGCAGCACAGATACGCAGTATTTT. The chain uses TRBV12-3 or TRBV12-4 and TRBJ2-3; D possibly matches TRBD1 or TRBD2 (5 bases each). V lost 6 bases and J 0 bases, leaving 7 bases between the germline ends. The CDR3 spans 13 residues.

The chain carries TRBV19 and TRBJ2-3; the match to TRBD2 covers 9 bases. Germline V lookup: CDR1 LNHDA, CDR2 SQIVND (reference sequence). The CDR3 sequence is 17 residues long. Losses at the gene ends were 2 bases for V and 4 bases for J; bases not matched to a gene: 10. The chain's CDR3 is CASSIIRAGGRADTQYF. Here the CDR3 DNA reads TGTGCCAGTAGTATAATCCGAGCGGGGGGAAGAGCAGATACGCAGTATTTT.

Only a few counts were recorded for this clone. This chain joins TRBV27 and TRBJ2-1; D is undetermined. The CDR3 covers 11 residues. The ends were cut back, 5 bases at V and 12 bases at J, with 11 bases in the middle. Germline CDR1 is MNHEY and CDR2 is SMNVEV (reference sequence). The CDR3 spells CASSDNEWQFF. CDR3 bases: TGTGCCAGCAGTGATAATGAGTGGCAGTTCTTC.

The chain employs TRBV3-1 (or the pseudogene TRBV3-2) and TRBJ2-7; a possible D gene is TRBD2 (7 bases). The ends were cut back, 4 bases at V and 0 bases at J, with 13 bases in the middle. The CDR3 length is 15 residues. In germline, CDR1 is LGHDT, CDR2 YNNKEL (reference sequence). The CDR3 nucleotides are TGTGCCAGCAGCCGGAGGGGGGGTAGCTCCTACGAGCAGTACTTC. This gives the protein CASSRRGGSSYEQYF.

The chain recombines TRBV18 with TRBJ1-1; 12 bases agree with TRBD1. Germline V gene data show CDR1 as KGHSH and CDR2 as LQKENI. After removal of 3 bases from V and 4 bases from J, the junction contained 3 bases not matched to a gene. CDR3 length equals 15 residues. In DNA, the CDR3 is TGTGCCAGCTCACCGGGACAGGGGGCCATCACTGAAGCTTTCTTT. Translation: CASSPGQGAITEAFF. The whole variable domain, remainder taken from reference TRBV18 and TRBJ1-1, is NAGVMQNPRHLVRRRGQEARLRCSPMKGHSHVYWYRQLPEEGLKFMVYLQKENIIDESGMPKERFSAEFPKEGPSILRIQQVVRGDSAAYFCASSPGQGAITEAFFGQGTRLTVV.

The rearrangement joins TRBV4-1 to TRBJ2-2; the D gene could be TRBD1 or TRBD2 (6 bases each). Trimming removed 3 bases from V and 5 bases from J, with 13 bases in between. CDR1 is MGHRA, CDR2 YSYEKL, per germline. The CDR3 has 15 amino acids. CDR3 coding DNA: TGCGCCAGCAGCCAGAGAGGGGGGACTACCGGGGAGCTGTTTTTT. Translated: CASSQRGGTTGELFF.

This chain joins TRBV30 and TRBJ1-2, with D possibly matching TRBD1 (5 bases). CDR1 is GTSNPN and CDR2 is SVGIG in the germline V gene (reference sequence). This CDR3 contains 15 residues. V was trimmed by 0 bases and J by 5 bases, leaving 16 bases between them. In DNA, the CDR3 is TGTGCCTGGAGTGTTGGGGGGACGCTTGGGTATGGCTACACCTTC. Amino acids: CAWSVGGTLGYGYTF.

Worth noting for this clone: At one end, the junction sequence differs from germline, possibly due to a read error. The genes are TRBV5-5 and TRBJ2-2, with no clear D. Germline V gives CDR1 SGHKS, CDR2 YYEKEE (reference sequence). The CDR3 contains 14 residues. Here the CDR3 reads CASRADLNPGELFF. Here the CDR3 DNA reads TGTGCCAGCAGGGCAGACTTGAACCCCGGGGAGCTGTTTTTT.

The rearrangement uses TRBV6-2 or TRBV6-3 and TRBJ2-3; TRBD2 aligns across 9 bases. With V trimmed by 2 bases and J by 4 bases, 7 bases remained unmatched. The CDR3 is 16 residues long. CDR1 is MNHEY, CDR2 SVGEGT, per germline. CDR3 sequence (DNA): TGTGCCAGCAGTTACATAGCGGGAGCCATTTCAGATACGCAGTATTTT. This codes for CASSYIAGAISDTQYF.

The chain links TRBV6-5 to TRBJ1-2; 7 bases are shared with TRBD1. CDR1 MNHEY and CDR2 SVGAGI come from the germline V gene. The CDR3 has 15 amino acids. V lost 6 bases, J lost 2 bases, and 9 bases stayed unmatched. In DNA form, the CDR3 reads TGTGCCAGCAGCTCCCTCGGGACAGACAACTATGGCTACACCTTC. Protein product: CASSSLGTDNYGYTF.

This clone was seen more than once but under ten times. The chain employs TRBV5-1 and TRBJ2-2; TRBD2 agrees at 11 bases. The ends lost 0 bases at V and 3 bases at J; junction bases unmatched: 1. The CDR3 is made up of 16 amino acids. Per germline, CDR1 SGHRS and CDR2 YFSETQ. In nucleotides, the CDR3 is TGCGCCAGCAGCTTGGGACTAGCGGGACACACCGGGGAGCTGTTTTTT. Translated: CASSLGLAGHTGELFF.

The rearrangement links TRBV12-5 to TRBJ2-5, with D perhaps TRBD1 (6 bases). CDR3 size: 15 residues. Germline values: CDR1 LGHNT, CDR2 FRNRAP. V was shortened by 4 bases and J by 0 bases, with 12 bases between the two germline ends. CDR3 in DNA: TGTGCTAGTGGTTCCCTGACAGGCAACCAAGAGACCCAGTACTTC. Encoded protein: CASGSLTGNQETQYF.